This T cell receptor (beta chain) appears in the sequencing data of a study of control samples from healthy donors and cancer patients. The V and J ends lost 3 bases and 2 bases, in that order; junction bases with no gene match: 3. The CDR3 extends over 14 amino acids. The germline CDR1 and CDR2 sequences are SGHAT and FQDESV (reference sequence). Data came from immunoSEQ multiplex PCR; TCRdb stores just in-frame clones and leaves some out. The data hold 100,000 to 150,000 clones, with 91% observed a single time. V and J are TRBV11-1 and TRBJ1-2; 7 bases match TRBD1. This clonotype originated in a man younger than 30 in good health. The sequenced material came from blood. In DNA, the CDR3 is TGTGCCAGCAGCTTGTGGGACAGCAACTATGGCTACACCTTC. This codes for CASSLWDSNYGYTF.